The sequence of this T cell receptor beta chain was determined in a study of long-term antiretroviral therapy in people with HIV. Details on this clone: Its antigen remains unidentified.

Broader study findings: Clones that had undergone expansion before ART prevailed in the repertoire throughout all time points. ART-treated samples gained diversity yet remained below transplant donor controls. Repertoires from HIV showed CDR3 length ranges narrower than those of controls.

CDR3 length: 15 residues. V lost 2 bases and J lost 4, with 14 bases in between. Germline CDR1 reads SGHRS; CDR2 reads YFSETQ. Investigators performed immunoSEQ version v3.0 at survey level. Clones were sequenced by immunoSEQ multiplex PCR, and TCRdb holds only the in-frame ones, with some missing. The sample consists of 16,000 or so clones, 70% to 90% of them appearing once. Each HIV participant was treated in the United States. The receptor's source is a man in his forties or fifties with HIV. V gene TRBV5-1 combines with J gene TRBJ2-3, with unresolved D. The input for sequencing was unsorted PBMCs, taken 0.7 years before starting antiretroviral therapy. The CDR3 loop is CASSFDTRQADTQYF. The CDR3 bases are TGCGCCAGCAGCTTTGATACCAGGCAGGCAGATACGCAGTATTTT.